A single sample is the source of the 9 T cell receptor beta chains below, sequenced in a study of blood T cell repertoires in COVID-19. The protocol was immunoSEQ multiplex PCR, while the TCRdb copy is restricted to in-frame clones and leaves out a portion. The sample contains about 250,000 clones, 85% to 90% of which appear only once. The source material was PBMCs or T cells enriched from blood (not recorded which). The receptors derive from a man aged 40-50 years who had recovered from COVID-19.

This sequence joins TRBV19 and TRBJ2-2, with 12 bases lining up with TRBD2. The junction had 3 bases not matched to a gene; V was cut back by 1 base and J by 3 bases. The CDR3 has 17 amino acids. Germline V CDR1 and CDR2: LNHDA, SQIVND (reference sequence). The CDR3 DNA reads as TGTGCCAGTAGTATAGGGCCTAGCGGGGGGGACACCGGGGAGCTGTTTTTT. This codes for CASSIGPSGGDTGELFF.

The chain has TRBV5-4 and TRBJ1-2, with D possibly matching TRBD1 (6 bases). The germline gives CDR1 SGHNT, CDR2 YYREEE (reference sequence). The CDR3 is 14 amino acids. The V and J ends lost 0 bases and 6 bases respectively, with 12 bases between them. Written as DNA, the CDR3 is TGTGCCAGCAGCTTGGGGGGGCCGGGGCATGGCTACACCTTC. This sequence encodes CASSLGGPGHGYTF.

This CDR3 reads CALTVNTEAFF. For the CDR3, the DNA is TGTGCCCTAACAGTGAACACTGAAGCTTTCTTT. J is TRBJ1-1 and V is TRBV12-3 or TRBV12-4; D is uncertain. V was shortened by 11 bases and J by 0 bases, with 7 bases between the two germline ends. There are 11 residues in the CDR3.

The sample holds one count of this clone. This chain connects TRBV2 to TRBJ2-1, with TRBD2 matching over 7 bases. Germline loops: CDR1 SNHLY, CDR2 FYNNEI. CDR3 size: 14 residues. Trimming removed 8 bases from V and 6 bases from J; junction bases left unmatched: 10. For the CDR3, the DNA is TGTGCCAGCGTTCGCGGACTAGTTACCAATGAGCAGTTCTTC. Protein sequence: CASVRGLVTNEQFF. Complete variable domain (other parts from reference TRBV2 and TRBJ2-1): EPEVTQTPSHQVTQMGQEVILRCVPISNHLYFYWYRQILGQKVEFLVSFYNNEISEKSEIFDDQFSVERPDGSNFTLKIRSTKLEDSAMYFCASVRGLVTNEQFFGPGTRLTVL.

The chain joins TRBV19 to TRBJ2-7, with TRBD1 matching over 7 bases. CDR3 size: 14 residues. V gave up 5 bases and J gave up 1 base; unmatched junction bases: 5. Germline-derived CDR1 and CDR2 are LNHDA and SQIVND (reference sequence). The CDR3 sequence is CASSPGDSSYEQYF. The CDR3 nucleotides read TGTGCCAGTAGTCCCGGGGACAGTTCCTACGAGCAGTACTTC.

The rearrangement uses TRBV5-1 and TRBJ1-5, with 7 nucleotides matching TRBD1. CDR3 size: 15 residues. In germline, CDR1 is SGHRS, CDR2 YFSETQ. Trimming took 1 base from V and 3 from J; bases not matched to a gene: 4. CDR3 sequence reads: CASSLTGDFNQPQHF. CDR3 DNA: TGCGCCAGCAGCTTGACAGGGGATTTCAATCAGCCCCAGCATTTT.

This clone was seen a handful of times. The chain uses TRBV2 and TRBJ2-1, with unresolved D. V shed 8 bases and J shed 0 bases, with 8 bases lying between them. From germline, CDR1 is SNHLY and CDR2 FYNNEI. The CDR3 covers 13 residues. The CDR3 nucleotides are TGTGCCAGCGCATGGAGCTCCTACAATGAGCAGTTCTTC. Translated, it gives CASAWSSYNEQFF.

The V call is TRBV27, the J call TRBJ2-1; 9 bases agree with TRBD2. The germline V gene has CDR1 MNHEY and CDR2 SMNVEV (reference sequence). Unmatched junction bases numbered 16, after V lost 3 bases and J lost 7 bases. The CDR3 consists of 18 residues. The CDR3 reads CASSFNSWREGQVNEQFF. CDR3 coding DNA: TGTGCCAGCAGTTTCAATTCTTGGCGGGAGGGCCAAGTAAATGAGCAGTTCTTC.

This rearrangement joins TRBV7-9 to TRBJ2-6; D possibly corresponds to TRBD1 (6 bases). In germline, CDR1 is SEHNR, CDR2 FQNEAQ (reference sequence). The CDR3 is made up of 16 amino acids. V dropped 7 bases and J dropped 2 bases, with 15 bases sitting between them. The CDR3 nucleotides are TGTGCCAGCACCCGTACAGGGAAGCCTGGGGCCAACGTCCTGACTTTC. Its translation is CASTRTGKPGANVLTF. Drawing the rest from reference TRBV7-9 and TRBJ2-6, the complete variable domain is DTGVSQNPRHKITKRGQNVTFRCDPISEHNRLYWYRQTLGQGPEFLTYFQNEAQLEKSRLLSDRFSAERPKGSFSTLEIQRTEQGDSAMYLCASTRTGKPGANVLTFGAGSRLTVL.